A selection of T cell receptor beta chains follows, all from one sample in a study of CD8+CD57+ T cells in acquired aplastic anemia. In TCRdb, the reads were re-called with MiXCR into one record per CDR3 protein. The sample records more than 150,000 distinct CDR3 sequences, under 55% being singletons. Sequenced input: sorted CD4+, CD8+, or CD8+CD57+ T cells (not recorded which) from PBMCs. The source is a human donor with aplastic anemia. Both conserved end residues are part of each CDR3. Each record gives: CDR3 protein, CDR3 DNA, clone size, J gene, D gene, V gene. The D gene is left open where the match is weak. The size field is filled for only some rows; it gives once, few, many or a size class.

CASRDRTVLTGELFF | TGTGCCAGCAGGGACCGGACAGTACTCACCGGGGAGCTGTTTTTT | . | TRBJ2-2 | . | TRBV2
CAISTSGGSDTQYF | TGTGCCATTTCGACTAGCGGGGGCTCAGATACGCAGTATTTT | many | TRBJ2-3 | TRBD2 | TRBV24-1
CATSDHDPLEQYF | TGTGCCACCAGTGATCACGACCCGCTCGAGCAGTACTTC | . | TRBJ2-7 | . | TRBV24-1
CASSDLRDSHSNQPQHF | TGTGCCAGCAGCGATTTGAGGGACAGCCATAGCAATCAGCCCCAGCATTTT | many | TRBJ1-5 | TRBD1 | TRBV4-2
CASSLQLGPLTDTQYF | TGTGCCAGCAGCCTTCAACTAGGCCCCCTAACAGATACGCAGTATTTT | many | TRBJ2-3 | . | TRBV7-9
CAIKEWADLPSSYTF | TGTGCCATCAAGGAGTGGGCAGACCTTCCCTCCAGCTACACCTTC | . | TRBJ1-2 | . | TRBV10-3
CASSLVGSPNEQYF | TGTGCCAGCAGCTTAGTGGGGTCTCCCAACGAGCAGTACTTC | . | TRBJ2-7 | . | TRBV7-9
CASRVTDEAFF | TGTGCCAGTCGGGTGACGGATGAAGCTTTCTTT | . | TRBJ1-1 | . | TRBV19
CSAPHQGGNSGEAFF | TGCAGTGCCCCTCACCAGGGGGGGAACAGTGGTGAAGCTTTCTTT | . | TRBJ1-1 | TRBD1 | TRBV20-1
CATSGMTDYNEQFF | TGTGCCACCAGTGGAATGACGGACTACAATGAGCAGTTCTTC | . | TRBJ2-1 | . | TRBV24-1
CASSDRTSYNSPLHF | TGTGCCAGCAGTGACAGGACCTCCTATAATTCACCCCTCCACTTT | few | TRBJ1-6 | . | TRBV2
CASTLTSTGTGEQYF | TGTGCCAGCACCCTAACCTCGACAGGGACTGGAGAGCAGTACTTC | many | TRBJ2-7 | . | TRBV12-3/TRBV12-4
CAWSGPHVAYEQYF | TGTGCCTGGAGCGGACCCCATGTAGCCTACGAGCAGTACTTC | . | TRBJ2-7 | . | TRBV30
CASSRRDGSYNEQFF | TGTGCCAGCAGCCGCCGGGACGGATCCTACAATGAGCAGTTCTTC | many | TRBJ2-1 | . | TRBV7-8
CASSPGQGDGNSPLHF | TGTGCCAGCAGCCCGGGACAGGGGGACGGTAATTCACCCCTCCACTTT | . | TRBJ1-6 | TRBD1 | TRBV6-4
CASRPPGRGTEAFF | TGCGCCAGCAGGCCTCCGGGGCGGGGGACTGAAGCTTTCTTT | many | TRBJ1-1 | . | TRBV4-1
CASSLDTGQLFF | TGTGCCAGCAGTTTAGATACAGGACAGCTGTTTTTT | . | TRBJ1-4 | . | TRBV12-3/TRBV12-4
CSVEGIPGQGKAGELFF | TGCAGCGTTGAAGGGATCCCGGGACAGGGGAAGGCCGGGGAGCTGTTTTTT | . | TRBJ2-2 | TRBD1 | TRBV29-1
CASSLAIWGETQYF | TGTGCCAGCAGCTTGGCCATTTGGGGGGAGACCCAGTACTTC | . | TRBJ2-5 | . | TRBV5-4
CSVDRTGFRRWQYF | TGCAGCGTTGATCGGACAGGGTTTAGGCGTTGGCAGTACTTC | . | TRBJ2-7 | TRBD1 | TRBV29-1
CASTSKPGGAKLTF | TGTGCCAGCACCTCCAAGCCCGGGGGCGCGAAACTCACCTTC | . | TRBJ1-2 | . | TRBV9
CASQLDRVGYNEQFF | TGTGCCAGCCAACTTGACAGGGTGGGCTACAATGAGCAGTTCTTC | once | TRBJ2-1 | TRBD1 | TRBV19
CSVAANTEAFF | TGCAGCGTTGCTGCGAACACTGAAGCTTTCTTT | . | TRBJ1-1 | . | TRBV29-1
CASSLKMAGGIQETQYF | TGTGCCAGCAGCTTAAAAATGGCGGGGGGGATCCAAGAGACCCAGTACTTC | many | TRBJ2-5 | TRBD2 | TRBV7-2
CASSLIQTGTGANTGELFF | TGTGCCAGCTCACTAATACAGACCGGGACAGGGGCTAACACCGGGGAGCTGTTTTTT | . | TRBJ2-2 | TRBD1 | TRBV18
CASSLGTNSPLHF | TGCGCCAGCAGCTTGGGGACTAATTCACCCCTCCACTTT | . | TRBJ1-6 | . | TRBV5-1
CASSVAGNEQFF | TGTGCCAGCAGCGTAGCTGGCAATGAGCAGTTCTTC | . | TRBJ2-1 | . | TRBV9
CASSLVSNPTTGELFF | TGTGCCAGCAGCTTAGTTTCCAACCCAACCACCGGGGAGCTGTTTTTT | many | TRBJ2-2 | . | TRBV7-2
CASSAEGGGGNEKLFF | TGTGCCAGCAGTGCTGAAGGGGGCGGGGGTAATGAAAAACTGTTTTTT | . | TRBJ1-4 | TRBD1 | TRBV2
CASSLPRATEAFF | TGTGCCAGCAGCTTGCCGAGGGCGACTGAAGCTTTCTTT | . | TRBJ1-1 | . | TRBV7-2
CASTDHVIQAQYF | TGTGCCAGCACCGACCATGTTATTCAGGCGCAGTATTTT | . | TRBJ2-3 | . | TRBV3-1
CASSRQGADYEQYF | TGTGCCAGCAGCCGACAGGGGGCGGACTACGAGCAGTACTTC | many | TRBJ2-7 | TRBD1 | TRBV14
CASSTGPGNEQFF | TGTGCTAGCAGCACCGGTCCCGGGAATGAGCAGTTCTTC | few | TRBJ2-1 | . | TRBV7-7
CASSQTANTGELFF | TGTGCCAGCAGCCAGACGGCGAACACCGGGGAGCTGTTTTTT | . | TRBJ2-2 | . | TRBV7-2
CASSRGGVNTGELFF | TGTGCCAGCAGCCGAGGGGGGGTGAACACCGGGGAGCTGTTTTTT | few | TRBJ2-2 | . | TRBV11-2
CASSGPGSLRNQPQHF | TGCGCCAGCAGTGGGCCAGGGAGTTTAAGAAATCAGCCCCAGCATTTT | . | TRBJ1-5 | . | TRBV10-1
CASSHQWFGYTF | TGTGCCAGCAGCCACCAATGGTTCGGCTACACCTTC | many | TRBJ1-2 | . | TRBV5-8
CASSRTGGAYEQYF | TGCGCCAGCAGCCGCACAGGGGGCGCCTACGAGCAGTACTTC | . | TRBJ2-7 | TRBD1 | TRBV5-1
CSVGGPAGDEQYF | TGCAGCGTGGGGGGTCCGGCGGGCGACGAGCAGTACTTC | many | TRBJ2-7 | . | TRBV29-1
CGHSGSSYNEQFF | TGTGGGCATAGCGGGAGCTCCTACAATGAGCAGTTCTTC | . | TRBJ2-1 | TRBD2 | TRBV28
CASSLDRVIREQFF | TGTGCCAGCAGCCTGGACAGGGTGATACGTGAGCAGTTCTTC | few | TRBJ2-1 | TRBD1 | TRBV3-1
CASSQGLAGADTGELFF | TGTGCCAGCAGCCAAGGACTAGCGGGAGCGGACACCGGGGAGCTGTTTTTT | . | TRBJ2-2 | TRBD2 | TRBV4-2
CASSRLKRTGVDGYTF | TGTGCCAGCAGCCGACTTAAGAGGACAGGAGTTGACGGCTACACCTTC | many | TRBJ1-2 | TRBD1 | TRBV7-9
CASHTGTGGVYYGYTF | TGTGCCAGCCATACCGGGACAGGGGGCGTTTACTATGGCTACACCTTC | . | TRBJ1-2 | TRBD1 | TRBV18
CASSVAEADRVRSEQYF | TGTGCCAGCAGTGTAGCTGAGGCGGACAGGGTCAGATCCGAGCAGTACTTC | . | TRBJ2-7 | TRBD1 | TRBV2
CASSVDLAGRETQYF | TGTGCCAGCAGCGTTGACCTAGCGGGACGAGAGACCCAGTACTTC | few | TRBJ2-5 | TRBD2 | TRBV5-4
CASSPGNDEKLFF | TGTGCCAGCAGCCCGGGGAATGATGAAAAACTGTTTTTT | . | TRBJ1-4 | . | TRBV7-9
CASSGTERNTIYF | TGTGCCAGTTCCGGGACAGAGAGAAACACCATATATTTT | many | TRBJ1-3 | TRBD1 | TRBV19
CSASDGGAGANVLTF | TGCAGTGCTAGTGACGGGGGGGCCGGGGCCAACGTCCTGACTTTC | . | TRBJ2-6 | TRBD2 | TRBV20-1
CAPNGRTGELFF | TGTGCCCCCAACGGACGGACCGGGGAGCTGTTTTTT | many | TRBJ2-2 | . | TRBV7-9
CASSVDILREQYF | TGTGCCAGCAGCGTCGACATTCTGAGGGAGCAGTACTTC | few | TRBJ2-7 | . | TRBV9
CASSQAARLAMYDEQFF | TGTGCCAGCAGCCAAGCGGCGAGACTAGCGATGTACGATGAGCAGTTCTTC | . | TRBJ2-1 | TRBD2 | TRBV7-6